These 9 T cell receptor beta chains originate from one sample sequenced in a study of CD8 T cells in Susac syndrome (dated by TCRdb to the late 2010s). Library preparation employed the immunoSEQ multiplex PCR assay. RNA was extracted with the RNeasy kit and 0.5 to 1 ug was reverse transcribed using random hexamers. The public reads were reprocessed in TCRdb via fastp at Q25 and MiXCR, keeping in-frame beta chains. Each record represents a unique CDR3 protein, reported with the most common genes and DNA among its rows. Across this sample there are 150,000 to 200,000 distinct CDR3 sequences, with just over 90% seen only once. The ten largest clones add up to 0.065% to 0.1% of the sample. The sample taken for sequencing was CD4+ T cells from PBMCs. Every receptor here comes from a human donor in good health.

The chain couples TRBV20-1 to TRBJ2-1, with 10 bases fitting TRBD2. The CDR3 contains 13 residues. Germline loops: CDR1 DFQATT, CDR2 SNEGSKA (reference sequence). The CDR3 region has the DNA TGCAGCGAGCGGGGGGGCCTCTACAATGAGCAGTTCTTC. It specifies CSERGGLYNEQFF.

The chain carries TRBV4-1 and TRBJ2-6; no clear D gene. The V gene's germline CDR1 is MGHRA and CDR2 YSYEKL. The CDR3 is 18 residues long. V was cut by 1 base and J by 0 bases, with 13 bases left in between. CDR3 nucleotide sequence: TGCGCCAGCAGCCAAGGGTTGGTCCCCCTCTCTGGGGCCAACGTCCTGACTTTC. Translation: CASSQGLVPLSGANVLTF.

V gene TRBV30 combines with J gene TRBJ1-3, with TRBD1 as a possible D gene (6 bases). This CDR3 contains 15 residues. The V gene lost 4 bases and the J gene lost 0 bases, with 13 bases spanning the gap. Germline CDR1 and CDR2: GTSNPN and SVGIG (reference sequence). CDR3 in amino acids: CAWTWTDISGNTIYF. CDR3 DNA sequence: TGTGCCTGGACTTGGACAGACATCTCTGGAAACACCATATATTTT.

This clonotype occurred once. V usage is TRBV7-2 and J usage is TRBJ1-5; perhaps TRBD1 as D (5 bases). The CDR3 is made up of 15 amino acids. Trimming pared 2 bases from V and 3 bases from J, leaving 11 bases between. Germline values: CDR1 SGHTA, CDR2 FQGNSA. The CDR3 loop reads CASSLYGTTNQPQHF. The CDR3 coding sequence is TGTGCCAGCAGCTTATACGGGACCACCAATCAGCCCCAGCATTTT.

The rearrangement joins TRBV6-2 or TRBV6-3 to TRBJ2-2; D remains unclear. This CDR3 is 11 amino acids long. The germline gives CDR1 MNHEY, CDR2 SVGEGT. V shed 2 bases and J shed 16 bases, with 11 bases lying between them. This CDR3 is CASSYPGAGFF. In nucleotides, the CDR3 is TGTGCCAGCAGTTACCCCGGAGCTGGGTTTTTT.

The chain carries TRBV30 and TRBJ2-7; tentative D call: TRBD1 (6 bases). V was cut by 2 bases and J by 8 bases, with 10 bases left in between. CDR1 and CDR2 (germline): GTSNPN, SVGIG (reference sequence). CDR3 length: 11 residues. CDR3 coding DNA: TGTGCCTGGAGTACCGGACAGCAGCAGTACTTC. Translating gives CAWSTGQQQYF. The whole variable domain, filled in from reference TRBV30 and TRBJ2-7, reads SQTIHQWPATLVQPVGSPLSLECTVEGTSNPNLYWYRQAAGRGLQLLFYSVGIGQISSEVPQNLSASRPQDRQFILSSKKLLLSDSGFYLCAWSTGQQQYFGPGTRLTVT.

In its sample, this clonotype was seen a few times. The V call is TRBV12-3 or TRBV12-4, the J call TRBJ1-5, with D tentatively TRBD1 (5 bases). The V end was cut by 5 bases, the J end by 5 bases, with 13 bases between. The CDR3 contains 14 residues. The DNA for the CDR3 is TGTGCCAGCAGTCTCACAGGTGGGGATCAGCCCCAGCATTTT. Residues: CASSLTGGDQPQHF.

The chain joins TRBV20-1 to TRBJ1-4, with TRBD1 identical over 7 bases. Germline V gene data show CDR1 as DFQATT and CDR2 as SNEGSKA (reference sequence). The CDR3 contains 19 residues. With 0 bases clipped from V and 7 bases from J, the junction kept 20 bases outside the gene matches. The CDR3 spells CSARDAGREGAGGLEKLFF. The CDR3 DNA is TGCAGTGCTAGAGACGCAGGGAGAGAGGGGGCCGGCGGACTTGAAAAACTGTTTTTT.

The J gene is TRBJ2-7, the V gene TRBV7-2, with 7 positions matching TRBD1. This CDR3 comprises 13 residues. The V gene's germline CDR1 is SGHTA and CDR2 FQGNSA. Trimming cost V 4 bases and J 5 bases; bases outside gene matches: 5. Written as DNA, the CDR3 is TGTGCCAGCAGCTCCCGGACAGGAGACGAGCAGTACTTC. Its protein is CASSSRTGDEQYF.